This TCR beta chain appears in the sequencing data of a study of cytomegalovirus exposure and HLA in healthy donors. Primers: 60 Vbeta forward and 13 Jbeta reverse. Assay: immunoSEQ multiplex PCR; the TCRdb copy retains only in-frame clones and omits some. Among roughly 200,000 clones listed, around 89% were seen once. V was trimmed by 3 bases and J by 4 bases, leaving 16 bases between them. CDR3 size: 16 residues. The germline V gene encodes CDR1 SNHLY and CDR2 FYNNEI. Overall study results and limits: In an earlier analysis, most TCR beta V segments were productive about 87% or about 30% of the time.

A word on this clone: Its antigen is not known.

Sequenced input: PBMCs. The chain recombines TRBV2 with TRBJ1-5, with D possibly being TRBD1 (5 bases). This clonotype was obtained from a young woman in good health and CMV-seronegative. In DNA form, the CDR3 reads TGTGCCAGCAGTGATCGAATAGGGGACTGGAATCAGCCCCAGCATTTT. This gives the protein CASSDRIGDWNQPQHF.